Listed below are T cell receptor beta chains from one sample, sequenced in a study of post-analysis software for immune sequencing data. TCRdb analysed the PCR reads with MiXCR anew, one entry per CDR3 protein. The table lists hundreds of thousands of distinct CDR3 sequences, roughly 29% of them singletons. Sequencing was carried out using blood. Source of these receptors: a girl between 10 and 17 years old with multiple sclerosis. Both conserved end residues are part of each CDR3. A D gene is named only where the DNA matches it firmly. Some rows mark clone size as missing; the rest say once, few, many or name a class of expanded clone.

>TRBJ2-3|many|NA|TRBV7-9
TGTGCCAGCAGTCACACAGGGGATACGCAGTATTTT
CASSHTGDTQYF
>TRBJ2-2|NA|NA|TRBV7-2
TGTGCCAGCACCCCTGCGCCGCAGAAGAACACCGGGGAGCTGTTTTTT
CASTPAPQKNTGELFF
>TRBJ1-1|NA|NA|TRBV15
TGTGCCACCAGCAGAGGGGGGGTCGGGACTGAAGCTTTCTTT
CATSRGGVGTEAFF
>TRBJ2-1|few|NA|TRBV10-3
TGTGCCATCAGTGAGTCTAGCGAACACCGGTTCTTC
CAISESSEHRFF
>TRBJ1-5|few|NA|TRBV7-2
TGTGCCAGCAGCTCACAAGGGGGGGGCAATCGGCCCCAGCATTTT
CASSSQGGGNRPQHF
>TRBJ2-7|NA|NA|TRBV18
TGTGCCAGCTCAACTACACCGGGACACCGGTCCTACGAGCAGTACTTC
CASSTTPGHRSYEQYF
>TRBJ1-2|few|NA|TRBV12-3/TRBV12-4
TGTGCCAGCAGTTTTCAGGGAGGCGTTTATGGCTACACCTTC
CASSFQGGVYGYTF
>TRBJ2-1|few|NA|TRBV5-5
TGTGCCAGCAGCTTAACAGGGCCAAGGTCCCATGAGCAGTTCTTC
CASSLTGPRSHEQFF
>TRBJ2-5|NA|TRBD2|TRBV20-1
TGCAGTGCTCTTATAGCGGGGGGAAAAGAGACCCAGTACTTC
CSALIAGGKETQYF
>TRBJ1-5|few|NA|TRBV20-1
TGCAGTGCTACGGAAGCCTACAATCAGCCCCAGCATTTT
CSATEAYNQPQHF
>TRBJ2-7|NA|TRBD1|TRBV7-9
TGTGCCAGCAGCGCAGTCGATTGGGGACAGGGAGGGGAGCAGTACTTC
CASSAVDWGQGGEQYF
>TRBJ2-5|NA|TRBD2|TRBV5-1
TGCGCCAGCAGCCCCAGCGGGGGCATGGAGACCCAGTACTTC
CASSPSGGMETQYF
>TRBJ2-1|NA|NA|TRBV4-1
TGCGCCAGCAGCCAAGTCATTCGGGTCGATGAGCAGTTCTTC
CASSQVIRVDEQFF
>TRBJ2-5|NA|NA|TRBV14
TGTGCCAGCAGCCAACGCGGGGGCCTCGTGGAGACCCAGTACTTC
CASSQRGGLVETQYF
>TRBJ2-4|NA|NA|TRBV20-1
TGCAGTGCTAGAGATCTGGGGGGCGGGACTTCCTACAATGAGCAGTACTTC
CSARDLGGGTSYNEQYF
>TRBJ2-4|few|NA|TRBV25-1
TGTGCCAGCAGTGCTTACGATCAGGTGAACATTCAGTACTTC
CASSAYDQVNIQYF
>TRBJ2-1|few|NA|TRBV20-1
TGCAGTGCAGCCGGGAGTTACAATGAGCAGTTCTTC
CSAAGSYNEQFF
>TRBJ2-1|once|TRBD2|TRBV4-1
TGCGCCAGCAGCCAAGAAGGACTAGCGGGAGTGGTGGGTGAGCAGTTCTTC
CASSQEGLAGVVGEQFF
>TRBJ2-5|NA|TRBD2|TRBV7-2
TGTGCCAGCAGCCCCCAAGCGGGGTCCGGAGAGACCCAGTACTTC
CASSPQAGSGETQYF
>TRBJ1-4|NA|NA|TRBV6-5
TGTGCCAGCAGTTACTCTGCCAGCTCAACTAATGAAAAACTGTTTTTT
CASSYSASSTNEKLFF
>TRBJ1-2|few|TRBD1|TRBV15
TGTGCCACCCGACCCTCTGACAGGGGAGGCTATGGCTACACCTTC
CATRPSDRGGYGYTF
>TRBJ1-6|NA|NA|TRBV28
TGTGCCAGCAGTCCCACGACCGGGGGATCGAGTTCACCCCTCCACTTT
CASSPTTGGSSSPLHF